The T cell receptor (beta chain) under discussion was sequenced for a study of spatial heterogeneity in lung cancer. Looking at the study overall: Raw reads contained each unique TCR and UMI combination more than ten times on average.

This sample's time point: sample taken at primary tumor resection. In each case, whole RNA from tumor, nontumor lung or frozen PBMC was sequenced unsorted. The cohort: 65 to 80 early-stage, untreated non-small cell lung cancer patients. TCRdb re-called the 5' RACE reads with MiXCR, one entry per CDR3 protein. The sample yields 39,000 or so distinct CDR3 sequences, 7.5% to 8% seen once. Ten or more counts support this clonotype. Germline CDR1 reads MNHNY; CDR2 reads SVGAGI (reference sequence). The CDR3 covers 14 residues. Trimming shortened V by 2 bases and J by 7 bases, and 14 bases separated the two germline ends.

The rearrangement links TRBV6-6 to TRBJ1-2, with D unresolved. The origin of this receptor is a male donor with early-stage non-small cell lung cancer. The material was PBMCs, obtained at surgery. As DNA, the CDR3 is TGTGCCAGCAGTTACATGGGAACAATAGGTGGCTACACCTTC. Translation: CASSYMGTIGGYTF.